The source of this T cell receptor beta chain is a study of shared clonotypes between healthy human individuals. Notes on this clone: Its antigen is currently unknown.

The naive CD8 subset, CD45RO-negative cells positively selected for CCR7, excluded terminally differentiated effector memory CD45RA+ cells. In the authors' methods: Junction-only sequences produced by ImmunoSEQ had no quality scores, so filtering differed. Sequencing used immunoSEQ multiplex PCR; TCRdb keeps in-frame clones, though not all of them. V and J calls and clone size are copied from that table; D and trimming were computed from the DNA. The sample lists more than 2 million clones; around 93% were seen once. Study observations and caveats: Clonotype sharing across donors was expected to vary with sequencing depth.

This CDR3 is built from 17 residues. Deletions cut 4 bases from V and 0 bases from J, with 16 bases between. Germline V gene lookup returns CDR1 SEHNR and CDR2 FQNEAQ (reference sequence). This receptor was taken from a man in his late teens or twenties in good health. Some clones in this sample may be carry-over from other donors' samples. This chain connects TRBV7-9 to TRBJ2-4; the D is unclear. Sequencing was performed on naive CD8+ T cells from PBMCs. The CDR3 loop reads CASSYPPAELAKNIQYF. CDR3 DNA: TGTGCCAGCAGCTACCCCCCGGCGGAACTAGCCAAAAACATTCAGTACTTC. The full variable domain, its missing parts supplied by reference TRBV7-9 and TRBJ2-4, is DTGVSQNPRHKITKRGQNVTFRCDPISEHNRLYWYRQTLGQGPEFLTYFQNEAQLEKSRLLSDRFSAERPKGSFSTLEIQRTEQGDSAMYLCASSYPPAELAKNIQYFGAGTRLSVL.